The sequence of this TCR beta chain was determined in a study of tumor-infiltrating lymphocytes in primary liver carcinoma (dated by TCRdb to between 2016 and 2019). At the level of the whole study: Of the five patients, three men and two women aged 30 to 69 years, four had hepatocellular carcinoma and one had combined HCC and intrahepatic cholangiocarcinoma. TCRbeta repertoire sequencing, expression microarrays and whole-exome sequencing were combined in the study across five regions of each liver tumor, with adjacent normal tissue and blood also included. High reproducibility was observed for the technical replicate repertoires, with mean shared-clone rates approximately 0.9 and correlation coefficients above 0.95. The five patients had tumors staged T1-T3 N0M0, with maximum diameters ranging from roughly 4.2 to 11 cm. Each sample produced roughly 3.65 to 7.5 million productive TCRbeta reads, and read depth showed no significant difference between tissue types. A total of 35 specimens from 5 patients underwent TCRbeta repertoire sequencing, comprising around 25 tumor regions, 5 adjacent noncancerous liver tissues and 5 peripheral blood samples. To link TCRbeta repertoire diversity with the local molecular phenotype, the approximately 24 tumor region samples were profiled using Agilent mRNA microarrays. The investigation overall reported the following: Only about 7-24% of top clones were present in all five regions of a tumor, suggesting spatial heterogeneity of tumor-infiltrating T cells. Because sequencing covered only the TCR beta chain and unpaired alpha chains were not captured, true repertoire diversity is likely underestimated. Because the samples were bulk and unsorted, CD4+ and CD8+ T cell repertoires could not be compared. The study included only a handful of patients, and the authors note findings should be validated in a larger study. The top 250 clones made up a significantly larger repertoire fraction in tumors than in blood (p = 0.039). Repertoire overlap was higher between tumor regions (mean around 36%) than tumor-adjacent (approximately 17%) or tumor-blood (14%) pairs, consistent with antigen-driven expansion.

As for this clonotype: Its antigen remains undetermined. A much larger clonotype is one base distant, so this may be a read error.

TCRbeta-specific cDNA was reverse-transcribed from about 520 ng total RNA using a constant-region primer and ProtoScript II reverse transcriptase. TCRbeta libraries were built with three nested multiplex PCR rounds, a slightly modified ARM-PCR procedure. A final 25-cycle PCR with Deep VentR polymerase added sample barcodes and Illumina adapters. Before sequencing, amplicons between 200 and 500 bp were purified from gel using a QIAquick gel extraction kit. TCRbeta amplicons were sequenced on an Illumina HiSeq 2500 with 250-bp paired-end reads. The study's own analysis went as follows. To recover full CDR3 sequences, reads were quality-trimmed using Trimmomatic v0.33 and paired reads were then merged using FLASH v1.2.11. V, D and J germline segments were assigned to the rearranged TCRbeta sequences using MiGEC v1.2.1b. Clonotype statistics, along with Shannon-Wiener diversity indices, were calculated using VDJtools v1.0.0. Except for diversity analysis, only the 250 most abundant clonotypes of each sample were used in subsequent analyses to reduce sampling bias. TCRdb trimmed the raw reads at Q25, called clones with MiXCR and kept productive beta chains. Rows with one shared CDR3 protein collapse into an entry with the most common genes and DNA. The V and J calls, along with clone size, are taken from TCRdb and not from the paper's own processing. The sample table records 25,000 to 35,000 distinct CDR3 sequences; 75% to 85% of these occur just once. Approximately 40% of the sample belongs to the ten largest clones.

Without any cell sorting, total RNA and DNA were extracted together from 20-30 mg of bulk tissue using the AllPrep DNA/RNA mini kit. Between late 2015 and 2016, five patients in China with histopathologically diagnosed primary liver carcinoma had their tumors surgically resected. Patients had chronic HBV infection and were treatment-naive at sampling. Five spatially separated regions were sampled per tumor: superior, inferior, left-lateral and right-lateral poles, plus the tumor centre. More than 90% viable tumor cells were found by histology in every tumor sample. Each fresh piece of tumor and adjacent tissue was cut in two, with one half stored in RNAlater at -80 degrees C and the other half sent for histology. The sample taken for sequencing was liver tumor tissue from sampling region 5. The cell subset or site label, read with the paper, signifies: tumor region T5, tumor centre. The TCR originated in a man between 35 and 55 years old with primary liver carcinoma and hepatitis B virus infection.

In nucleotide form, the sequence is TGTGCCAGCAGGTTAGGGCAGGGCAACACTGAAGCTTTCTTT. Its protein reads: CASRLGQGNTEAFF. The V gene is TRBV11-1 and the J gene is TRBJ1-1; D gene: possibly TRBD1, on 5 matching bases. From a lookup of the germline V gene (reference sequence), CDR1 and CDR2 are SGHAT and FQDESV. The CDR3 runs 14 residues from the cysteine to the phenylalanine. Solely the CDR3 DNA is kept, with 42 bases framed from the first base.